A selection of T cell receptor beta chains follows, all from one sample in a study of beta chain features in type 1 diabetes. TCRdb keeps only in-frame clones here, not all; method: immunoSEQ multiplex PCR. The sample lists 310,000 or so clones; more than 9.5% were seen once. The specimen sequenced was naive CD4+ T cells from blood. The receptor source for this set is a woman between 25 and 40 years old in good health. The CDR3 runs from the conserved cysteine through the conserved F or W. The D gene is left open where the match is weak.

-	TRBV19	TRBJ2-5	CAGGRTSEETQYF
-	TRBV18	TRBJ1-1	CASSPTDLNTEAFF
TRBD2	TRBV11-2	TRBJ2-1	CASSHPGTSGSHFYNEQFF
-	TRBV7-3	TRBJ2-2	CASSLTGGDTGELFF
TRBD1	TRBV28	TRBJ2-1	CASSYRGRDEQFF
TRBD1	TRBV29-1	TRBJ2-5	CSVERTGVSEQETQYF
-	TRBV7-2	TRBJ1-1	CASSFQAGEVEAFF
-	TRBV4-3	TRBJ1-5	CASSQGGGQPQHF
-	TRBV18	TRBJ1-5	CASSPEAEGQPQHF
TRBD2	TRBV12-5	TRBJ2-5	CASGFGASGGKETQYF
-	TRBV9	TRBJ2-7	CASSPRTTSYEQYF
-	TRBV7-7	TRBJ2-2	CASSLEFTGNTGELFF
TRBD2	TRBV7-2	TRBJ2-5	CASSFVTRREGGRTQYF
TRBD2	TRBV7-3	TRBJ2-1	CASSPGTSGINEQFF
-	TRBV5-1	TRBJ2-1	CASSLVAESYNEQFF
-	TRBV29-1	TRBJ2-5	CSVSGTSQETQYF
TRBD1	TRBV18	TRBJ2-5	CASSLQGELKTQYF
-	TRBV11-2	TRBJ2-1	CASSLVGAAQKEQFF
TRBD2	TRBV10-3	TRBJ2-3	CAISESGSGRTDTQYF
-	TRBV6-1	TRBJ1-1	CASKNMAEAFF
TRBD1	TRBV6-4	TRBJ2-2	CASSRQGPSNTGELFF
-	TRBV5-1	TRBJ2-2	CASSLSEMNTGELFF
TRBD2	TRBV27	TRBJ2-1	CASIRREGRGEQFF
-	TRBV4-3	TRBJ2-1	CASSQGTEARNEQFF
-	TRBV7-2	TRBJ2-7	CASSLAGEVGEQYF